This TCR beta chain appears in the sequencing data of a study of blood T cell repertoires in COVID-19. In the authors' workflow: Estimation of nucleated cell counts relied on the amplification of reference gene primers. The method was immunoSEQ multiplex PCR; TCRdb's version includes in-frame clones alone and lacks a portion of them. Clonal size and the V and J genes are those of that table, whereas D and trimming came from the DNA. The sample includes over 200,000 clones, 70% to 90% of them seen just once. Germline CDR1 reads SGDLS; CDR2 reads YYNGEE. Trimming cost V 6 bases and J 2 bases; bases outside gene matches: 4. This CDR3 is 14 amino acids long.

The sequenced sample consisted of PBMCs or T cells enriched from blood (not recorded which). V is TRBV9 and J is TRBJ2-5; 10 nucleotides agree with TRBD1. This sequence was found in a woman aged 50 to 60 in a cohort exposed to, infected with or recovered from COVID-19 (not recorded which). Here the CDR3 DNA reads TGTGCCAGCACCCGGACAGGGGGGCAAGAGACCCAGTACTTC. It is translated as CASTRTGGQETQYF. The variable domain in full, completed from reference TRBV9 and TRBJ2-5, reads DSGVTQTPKHLITATGQRVTLRCSPRSGDLSVYWYQQSLDQGLQFLIQYYNGEERAKGNILERFSAQQFPDLHSELNLSSLELGDSALYFCASTRTGGQETQYFGPGTRLLVL.